Given below is one T cell receptor (beta chain) in context. The data were obtained in a study of blood T cell repertoires in COVID-19. Study-level background: Both acute and convalescent COVID-19 samples were obtained from the United States, Italy and Spain. PBMCs, B-cell-depleted T cells, or T cells provided the cDNA or gDNA that made up the material.

Authors' processing steps: How many nucleated cells were present was estimated from reference gene primer amplification. Clones were sequenced by immunoSEQ multiplex PCR, and TCRdb holds only the in-frame ones, with some missing. V, J and clone size reflect that table, while D and trimming were determined from the DNA. The profile shows about 170,000 clones, around 89% of them singletons. The source is a man in his forties or fifties who had recovered from COVID-19. Specimen: peripheral blood.

In DNA form, the CDR3 reads TGTGCCAGCACCGGTTCCGGGGAGCTGTTTTTT. Protein: CASTGSGELFF. The chain combines TRBV2 with TRBJ2-2; D uncertain. Trimming stripped 7 bases from V and 6 bases from J, with 6 bases between. Germline assignment: CDR1 SNHLY and CDR2 FYNNEI. The CDR3 is 11 residues long.